A single sample gave rise to the 17 T cell receptor beta chains below, sequenced in a study of blood T cell repertoires in COVID-19. Assay: immunoSEQ multiplex PCR; the TCRdb copy retains only in-frame clones and omits some. The sample lists about 65,000 clones, 90% to 95% occurring once. Source material: peripheral blood. The origin of the receptors is a man aged 65-85 years with active COVID-19.

The chain combines TRBV7-9 with TRBJ1-1; D call uncertain. The CDR3 covers 13 residues. Germline CDR1 reads SEHNR; CDR2 reads FQNEAQ (reference sequence). Trimming stripped 5 bases from V and 11 bases from J, with 18 bases between. The CDR3 region has the DNA TGTGCCAGCAGCACCCACGGGGTCGATTGCGCTTTCTTT. It codes for CASSTHGVDCAFF. The variable domain in full, with the rest retrieved from reference TRBV7-9 and TRBJ1-1, is DTGVSQNPRHKITKRGQNVTFRCDPISEHNRLYWYRQTLGQGPEFLTYFQNEAQLEKSRLLSDRFSAERPKGSFSTLEIQRTEQGDSAMYLCASSTHGVDCAFFGQGTRLTVV.

The genes are TRBV5-4 and TRBJ2-6, with D unclear. Germline V gives CDR1 SGHNT, CDR2 YYREEE (reference sequence). Trimming took off 4 bases at V and 0 bases at J, with 11 bases between the two ends. The CDR3 contains 16 residues. The CDR3 coding sequence is TGTGCCAGCAGCGCGACTCAGAGCTCTGGGGCCAACGTCCTGACTTTC. This sequence encodes CASSATQSSGANVLTF.

The chain combines TRBV2 with TRBJ1-2; TRBD1 agrees at 10 bases. Germline lookup yields CDR1 SNHLY and CDR2 FYNNEI. V gave up 10 bases and J gave up 6 bases; unmatched junction bases: 11. The CDR3 length is 14 residues. The CDR3 bases are TGTGCCAAAGGACAGGGGGGAAAATTGAATGGCTACACCTTC. Translated: CAKGQGGKLNGYTF. Looking up the rest from reference TRBV2 and TRBJ1-2 gives the full variable domain: EPEVTQTPSHQVTQMGQEVILRCVPISNHLYFYWYRQILGQKVEFLVSFYNNEISEKSEIFDDQFSVERPDGSNFTLKIRSTKLEDSAMYFCAKGQGGKLNGYTFGSGTRLTVV.

This rearrangement joins TRBV6-5 to TRBJ2-6, with D possibly TRBD1 on 7 matching bases. Trimming left V 10 bases short and J 3 bases short, with 13 bases between. Germline loops: CDR1 MNHEY, CDR2 SVGAGI. CDR3 length: 14 amino acids. The DNA for the CDR3 is TGTGCCACCTCCAGGGGGGATGGGGCCAACGTCCTGACTTTC. Translated: CATSRGDGANVLTF.

The chain uses TRBV11-3 and TRBJ1-3; D not certain. The ends were cut back, 5 bases at V and 0 bases at J, with 11 bases in the middle. The CDR3 length is 15 residues. Germline CDR1 SGHNT, CDR2 YENEEA. CDR3 nucleotides: TGTGCCAGCAGCGAGGGCACGGGCTCTGGAAACACCATATATTTT. Translated, it gives CASSEGTGSGNTIYF. Looking up the rest from reference TRBV11-3 and TRBJ1-3 gives the full variable domain: EAGVVQSPRYKIIEKKQPVAFWCNPISGHNTLYWYLQNLGQGPELLIRYENEEAVDDSQLPKDRFSAERLKGVDSTLKIQPAELGDSAVYLCASSEGTGSGNTIYFGEGSWLTVV.

This chain connects TRBV19 to TRBJ2-1; 8 bases are shared with TRBD1. Germline CDR1 is LNHDA and CDR2 is SQIVND (reference sequence). With V trimmed by 9 bases and J by 3 bases, 7 bases remained unmatched. The CDR3 has 14 amino acids. CDR3 DNA: TGTGCCAGCTCCGGACAGGGATTCTACAATGAGCAGTTCTTC. It is translated as CASSGQGFYNEQFF.

The chain links TRBV13 to TRBJ2-3; 11 positions agree with TRBD2. Per the germline V gene, CDR1 is PRHDT and CDR2 is FYEKMQ (reference sequence). This CDR3 is built from 16 residues. V trimming: 5 bases; J trimming: 2 bases; junction bases outside the gene matches: 6. For the CDR3, the DNA is TGTGCCAGCAGCGGAGGGACTAGCGGAGCCACAGATACGCAGTATTTT. This codes for CASSGGTSGATDTQYF.

The V call is TRBV6-5, the J call TRBJ1-1; 7 bases match TRBD1. V shed 6 bases and J 4 bases; nucleotides not matched to a gene: 5. CDR3 size: 13 residues. Looked up from germline, CDR1 is MNHEY and CDR2 is SVGAGI. CDR3 in DNA: TGTGCCAGCAGAGAGACAGGGCCCACTGAAGCTTTCTTT. The encoded protein is CASRETGPTEAFF.

The chain combines TRBV24-1 with TRBJ2-3; tentatively, D is TRBD2 (6 bases). From germline, CDR1 is KGHDR and CDR2 SFDVKD. The CDR3 runs to 17 residues. V was trimmed by 2 bases and J by 0 bases, leaving 14 bases between them. CDR3 sequence reads: CATSDYGGPRSTDTQYF. CDR3 coding DNA: TGTGCCACCAGTGATTACGGGGGACCTAGGAGCACAGATACGCAGTATTTT.

This chain uses TRBV5-1 with TRBJ2-5, with D maybe TRBD2 (6 bases). Trimming left V 1 base short and J 1 base short, with 17 bases between. The CDR3 is made up of 17 amino acids. Germline V CDR1 and CDR2: SGHRS, YFSETQ. DNA for the CDR3: TGCGCCAGCAGCTTGATTGGGACCGGGAGACCCCAAGAGACCCAGTACTTC. Protein: CASSLIGTGRPQETQYF.

The V gene is TRBV3-1 (or the pseudogene TRBV3-2), the J gene TRBJ2-3, with D possibly being TRBD2 (6 bases). Trimming shortened V by 0 bases and J by 4 bases, and 11 bases separated the two germline ends. The CDR3 covers 15 residues. In germline, CDR1 is LGHDT, CDR2 YNNKEL (reference sequence). For the CDR3, the DNA is TGTGCCAGCAGCCAAGATGTCGGGGGATCAGATACGCAGTATTTT. This gives the protein CASSQDVGGSDTQYF.

This clone showed up just a few times. This chain connects TRBV6-5 to TRBJ2-7; D is ambiguous. There are 13 residues in the CDR3. Germline V gene data show CDR1 as MNHEY and CDR2 as SVGAGI. The ends were cut back, 7 bases at V and 1 base at J, with 11 bases in the middle. The CDR3 sequence is CASTTETSYEQYV. DNA of the CDR3: TGTGCCAGCACAACAGAAACTTCCTACGAGCAGTACGTC.

This chain joins TRBV3-1 (or the pseudogene TRBV3-2) and TRBJ1-1, with D possibly TRBD1 on 5 matching bases. This CDR3 is built from 18 residues. Per germline, CDR1 LGHDT and CDR2 YNNKEL (reference sequence). Trimming took 1 base from V and 5 from J, leaving 23 bases between them. The CDR3 sequence: CASSQGSGGYSGGTEAFF. CDR3 DNA sequence: TGTGCCAGCAGCCAAGGATCGGGGGGTTACAGCGGAGGGACTGAAGCTTTCTTT.

Here the CDR3 DNA reads TGTGCCAGTAGTTCGAAGGCGGGCTCCTATAATTCACCCCTCCACTTT. It yields the protein CASSSKAGSYNSPLHF. This sequence joins TRBV19 and TRBJ1-6, with unresolved D. Per germline, CDR1 LNHDA and CDR2 SQIVND (reference sequence). The CDR3 runs 16 residues. The germline V and J ends were trimmed by 5 bases and 0 bases, with 11 bases remaining between them.

The chain carries TRBV19 and TRBJ2-3; a weak D match, TRBD1 (6 bases). The CDR3 consists of 14 residues. Germline CDR1 is LNHDA and CDR2 is SQIVND (reference sequence). Trimming left V 6 bases short and J 2 bases short, with 12 bases between. CDR3: CASSQGGNTDTQYF. The CDR3 region has the DNA TGTGCCAGTAGCCAAGGGGGAAACACAGATACGCAGTATTTT.

This rearrangement joins TRBV5-1 to TRBJ2-2; 7 positions match TRBD2. Germline V gene lookup returns CDR1 SGHRS and CDR2 YFSETQ. The CDR3 length is 17 residues. V trimming: 1 base; J trimming: 1 base; junction bases outside the gene matches: 7. In nucleotides, the CDR3 is TGCGCCAGCAGCTTGCACCCCGGGAGGATGAACACCGGGGAGCTGTTTTTT. Encoded protein: CASSLHPGRMNTGELFF.

The V gene is TRBV14, the J gene TRBJ2-7, with D uncertain. Trimming shortened V by 6 bases and J by 5 bases, and 8 bases separated the two germline ends. The V gene's germline CDR1 is SGHDN and CDR2 FVKESK. The CDR3 consists of 11 residues. The CDR3 spells CASRVPDEQYV. The CDR3 bases are TGTGCCAGCAGGGTCCCGGACGAGCAGTACGTC.